This T cell receptor (beta chain) appears in the sequencing data of a study of breast tumors, draining lymph nodes, adjacent tissues. Regarding the study as a whole: Compared with lymph nodes, tumors were less diverse; compared with nontumor tissue, more.

As regards this clonotype: Its antigen is currently unknown.

TCRdb redid the calling of the multiplex PCR reads with MiXCR, one entry per CDR3 protein. This repertoire shows hundreds of thousands of distinct CDR3 sequences, roughly 32% found once; its top ten account for over 1.1%. CDR3 length: 16 amino acids. Germline assignment: CDR1 DFQATT and CDR2 SNEGSKA (reference sequence). Trimming cost V 3 bases and J 4 bases, with 21 bases left between them. The lymph nodes were axillary draining lymph nodes from breast cancer patients. The rearrangement links TRBV20-1 to TRBJ1-1, with D tentatively TRBD1 (6 bases). Sequencing was done on a sample of axillary lymph node tissue. This receptor was taken from a female donor with breast cancer. Some clones in this sample may be carry-over from other donors' samples. CDR3 DNA sequence: TGCAGTGCTAGTCAAAGGGGGGGGACCGCTCTCACTGAAGCTTTCTTT. It yields the protein CSASQRGGTALTEAFF.